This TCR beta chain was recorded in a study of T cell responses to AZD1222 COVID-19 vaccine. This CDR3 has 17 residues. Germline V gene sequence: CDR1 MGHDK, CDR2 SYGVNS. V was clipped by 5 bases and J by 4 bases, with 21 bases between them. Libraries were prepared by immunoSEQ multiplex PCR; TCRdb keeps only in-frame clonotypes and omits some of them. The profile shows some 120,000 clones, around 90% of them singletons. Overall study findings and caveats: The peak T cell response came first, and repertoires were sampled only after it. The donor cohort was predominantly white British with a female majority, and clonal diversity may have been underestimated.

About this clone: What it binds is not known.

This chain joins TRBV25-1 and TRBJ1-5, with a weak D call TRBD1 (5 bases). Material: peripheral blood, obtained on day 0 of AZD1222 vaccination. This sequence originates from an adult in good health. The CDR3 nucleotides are TGTGCCAGCAGTCCGTCCTCGGGGACCGCCGGTAATCAGCCCCAGCATTTT. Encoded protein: CASSPSSGTAGNQPQHF.